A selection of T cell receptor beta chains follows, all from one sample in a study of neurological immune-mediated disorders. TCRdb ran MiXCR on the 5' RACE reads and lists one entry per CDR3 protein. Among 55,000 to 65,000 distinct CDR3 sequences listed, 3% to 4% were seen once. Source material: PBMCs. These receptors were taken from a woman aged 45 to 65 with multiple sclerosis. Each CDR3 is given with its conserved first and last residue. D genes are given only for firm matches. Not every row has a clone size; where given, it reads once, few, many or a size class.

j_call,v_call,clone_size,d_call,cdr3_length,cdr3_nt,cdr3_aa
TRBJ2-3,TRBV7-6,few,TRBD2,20,TGTGCCAGCAGCTTAGAATCTCCGGCGGGAGGGCCAGATAGCACAGATACGCAGTATTTT,CASSLESPAGGPDSTDTQYF
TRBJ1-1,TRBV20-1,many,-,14,TGCAGTGCCCCATCGACACTTACGAACACTGAAGCTTTCTTT,CSAPSTLTNTEAFF
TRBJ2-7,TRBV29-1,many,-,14,TGCAGCGTCCCGACGGACCGGGTAGGAGGCGAGCAGTACTTC,CSVPTDRVGGEQYF
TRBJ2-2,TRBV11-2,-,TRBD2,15,TGTGCCAGCAGCCCAGGGGCGGGAGGGCCCGGGGAGCTGTTTTTT,CASSPGAGGPGELFF
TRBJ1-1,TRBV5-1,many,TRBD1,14,TGCGCCAGCGGTTCACAGGGGGGGATCACTGAAGCTTTCTTT,CASGSQGGITEAFF
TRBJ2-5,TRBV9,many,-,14,TGTGCCAGCAGCGTAGGGCACCTCGGAGAGACCCAGTACTTC,CASSVGHLGETQYF
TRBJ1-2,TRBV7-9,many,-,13,TGTGCCAGCACCCTGGACGGAAACTATGGCTACACCTTC,CASTLDGNYGYTF
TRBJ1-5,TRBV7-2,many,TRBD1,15,TGTGCCAGCAGCGCCGGGACAGGGGTTGGTCAGCCCCAGAATTTT,CASSAGTGVGQPQNF
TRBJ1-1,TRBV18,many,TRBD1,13,TGTGCCAGTTCAGGGGGCCCGAACACTGAAGCTTTCTTT,CASSGGPNTEAFF
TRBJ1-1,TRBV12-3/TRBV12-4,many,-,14,TGTGCCAGCACCTCAATGGGGGGAAGCACTGAAGCTTTCTTT,CASTSMGGSTEAFF
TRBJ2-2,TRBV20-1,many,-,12,TGCAGTGCTACCAGGGGCACCGGGGAGCTGTTTTTT,CSATRGTGELFF
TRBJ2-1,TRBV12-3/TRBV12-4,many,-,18,TGTGCCAGCAGTTTCCCCACAGGTGGGGTTAGAGCGTACAGTGAGCAGTTCTTC,CASSFPTGGVRAYSEQFF
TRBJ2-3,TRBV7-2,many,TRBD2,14,TGTGCCAGCAGCTCTAGCGGAAGCACAGATACGCAGTATTTT,CASSSSGSTDTQYF
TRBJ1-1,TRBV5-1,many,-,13,TGCGCCAGCAGCTTGATCATGAACACTGAAGCTTTCTTT,CASSLIMNTEAFF
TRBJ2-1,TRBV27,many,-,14,TGTGCCAGCAGTTTTTACGGACTTCACAATGAGCAGTTCTTC,CASSFYGLHNEQFF
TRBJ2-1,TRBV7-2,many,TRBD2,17,TGTGCCAGCAGCTTAGCGAGTAGCGGGGGATCCTACAATGAGCAGTTCTTC,CASSLASSGGSYNEQFF
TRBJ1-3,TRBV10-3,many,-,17,TGTGCCATCAGTGAGACAAAGACAGGAGACTCTGGAAACACCATATATTTT,CAISETKTGDSGNTIYF
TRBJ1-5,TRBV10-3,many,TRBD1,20,TGTGCCATCAGTGAGAAATGGACAGGAGGGCCGGATTATAGCAATCAGCCCCAGCATTTT,CAISEKWTGGPDYSNQPQHF
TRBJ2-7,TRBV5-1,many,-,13,TGCGCCAGCAGCCCCCTACGATCCTACGAGCAGTACTTC,CASSPLRSYEQYF
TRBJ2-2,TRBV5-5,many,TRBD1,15,TGTGCCAGCAGCGACGGGACAGCTCACACCGGGGAGCTGTTTTTT,CASSDGTAHTGELFF
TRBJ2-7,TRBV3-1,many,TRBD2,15,TGTGCCAGCAGCCAAGGAAGCGGGACTAGCTACGAGCAGTACTTC,CASSQGSGTSYEQYF
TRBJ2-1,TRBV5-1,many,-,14,TGCGCCAGCAGCTTGGACACCACCTACAATGAGCAGTTCTTC,CASSLDTTYNEQFF
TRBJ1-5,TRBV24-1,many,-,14,TGTGCCACCAGTGATTTCGGGGATAATCAGCCCCAGCATTTT,CATSDFGDNQPQHF
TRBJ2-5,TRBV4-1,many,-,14,TGCGCCAGCAGCCAAGTGGGCAGTCAAGAGACCCAGTACTTC,CASSQVGSQETQYF
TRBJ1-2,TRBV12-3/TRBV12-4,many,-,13,TGTGCCAGCAGTTTAAACAGAAACTATGGCTACACCTTC,CASSLNRNYGYTF
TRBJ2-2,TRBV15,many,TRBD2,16,TGTGCCACCAGCAGCCGGGAGGACCCCCAGGCCGGGGAGCTGTTTTTT,CATSSREDPQAGELFF
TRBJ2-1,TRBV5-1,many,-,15,TGCGCCAGCAGAGAAGACCCGTACTCCTACAATGAGCAGTTCTTC,CASREDPYSYNEQFF
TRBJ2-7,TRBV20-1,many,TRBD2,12,TGCAGTGCCTCCCAGCGGGAGATCGAGCAGTACTTC,CSASQREIEQYF
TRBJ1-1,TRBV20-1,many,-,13,TGCAGTGCTAGCACCGCTTTGAGGACTGAAGCTTTCTTT,CSASTALRTEAFF
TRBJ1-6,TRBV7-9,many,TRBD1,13,TGTGCCAGCGGGGACAGTGTTAATTCACCCCTCCACTTT,CASGDSVNSPLHF
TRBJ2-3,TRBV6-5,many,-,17,TGTGCCAGCAGTTACTCGGCGGGGGCGGGAGCCAGCGATACGCAGTATTTT,CASSYSAGAGASDTQYF
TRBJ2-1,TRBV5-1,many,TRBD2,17,TGCGCCAGCAGCCCGCGACTAGCGGGAGTCTCCTACAATGAGCAGTTCTTC,CASSPRLAGVSYNEQFF
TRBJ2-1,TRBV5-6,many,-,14,TGTGCCAGCAGATTTAGCGGTATCTACAATGAGCAGTTCTTC,CASRFSGIYNEQFF
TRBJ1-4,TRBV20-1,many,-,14,TGCAGTGCTACCCGGGAGGGAGCTAATGAAAAACTGTTTTTT,CSATREGANEKLFF
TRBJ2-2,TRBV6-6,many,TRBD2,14,TGTGCCACGATCTTTGGCGGGAGGTCCGGGGAGCTGTTTTTT,CATIFGGRSGELFF
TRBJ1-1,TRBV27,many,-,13,TGTGCCAGCAGTTTCGGACAGAACACTGAAGCTTTCTTT,CASSFGQNTEAFF
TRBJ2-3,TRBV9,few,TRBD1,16,TGTGCCAGCAGCCTACTAGGACAGGGATCCACAGATACGCAGTATTTT,CASSLLGQGSTDTQYF